The sequence of this T cell receptor beta chain was determined in a study of shared clonotypes between healthy human individuals. Overall study findings and caveats: Non-shared clonotypes displayed generation probabilities falling below those of clonotypes present in all four donors.

This clone showed up just once. Its antigen is currently unknown. The sample holds other DNA sequences that translate to the same CDR3. CD45RO negativity and positive selection for CCR7 defined naive CD8 cells, a population that excluded terminally differentiated effector memory CD45RA+ cells. Repertoires were generated with immunoSEQ multiplex PCR, while TCRdb's copy carries only in-frame clones and drops some. Of around 1.9 million clones listed, about 92% were seen once; the top ten hold more than 1.5%. Germline CDR1 MGHRA, CDR2 YSYEKL. Trimming took 1 base from V and 1 from J, leaving 8 bases between them. The CDR3 is made up of 14 amino acids.

The sequenced sample consisted of naive CD8+ T cells from PBMCs. The clonotype comes from a man in his late teens or twenties in good health. Some clones in this sample may be carry-over from other donors' samples. J is TRBJ2-7 and V is TRBV4-1; D perhaps matches TRBD1 (5 bases). The CDR3 is CASSQGAGSYEQYF. The CDR3, as DNA: TGCGCCAGCAGCCAAGGCGCAGGGTCCTACGAGCAGTACTTC.